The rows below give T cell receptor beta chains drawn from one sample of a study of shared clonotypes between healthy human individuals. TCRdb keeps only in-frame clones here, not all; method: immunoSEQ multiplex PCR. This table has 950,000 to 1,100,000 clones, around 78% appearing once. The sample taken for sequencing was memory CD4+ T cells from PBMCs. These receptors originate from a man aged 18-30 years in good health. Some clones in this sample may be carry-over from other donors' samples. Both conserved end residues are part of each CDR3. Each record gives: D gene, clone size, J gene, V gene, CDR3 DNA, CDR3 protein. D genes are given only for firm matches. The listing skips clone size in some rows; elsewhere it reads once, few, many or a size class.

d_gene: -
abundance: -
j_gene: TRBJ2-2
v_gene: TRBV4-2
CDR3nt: TGTGCCAGCAGCCAAGGAGGAGGGGCCGGGGAGCTGTTTTTT
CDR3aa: CASSQGGGAGELFF

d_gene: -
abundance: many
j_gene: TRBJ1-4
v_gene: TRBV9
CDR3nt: TGTGCCAGCAGCGTTGATAATGACGGGGGGAGTGAAAAACTGTTTTTT
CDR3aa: CASSVDNDGGSEKLFF

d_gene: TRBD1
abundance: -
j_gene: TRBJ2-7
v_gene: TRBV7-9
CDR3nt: TGTGCCGGGGGCCGGGACAGGGGCCGCGAGCAGTACTTC
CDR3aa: CAGGRDRGREQYF

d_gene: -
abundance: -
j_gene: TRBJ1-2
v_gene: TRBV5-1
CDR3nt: TGCGCCAGCAGCTTGGGACAGATAACGTATGGCTACACCTTC
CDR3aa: CASSLGQITYGYTF

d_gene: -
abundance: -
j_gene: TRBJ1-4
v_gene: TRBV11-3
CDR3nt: TGTGCCAGCAGCTCGAAGACGGGAGAAAAACTGTTTTTT
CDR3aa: CASSSKTGEKLFF

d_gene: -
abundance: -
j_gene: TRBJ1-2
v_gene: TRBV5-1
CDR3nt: TGCGCCAGCAGCCCCGGGGAGGGCCACACCTTC
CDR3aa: CASSPGEGHTF

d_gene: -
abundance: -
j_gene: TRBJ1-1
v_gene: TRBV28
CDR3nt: TGTGCCAGCAGTTTATTCCGGGGAGTTTCGAACACTGAAGCTTTCTTT
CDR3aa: CASSLFRGVSNTEAFF

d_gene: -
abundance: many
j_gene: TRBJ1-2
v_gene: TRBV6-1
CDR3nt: TGTGCCAGCAGGGTTAGGACCGCGGGCTACACCTTC
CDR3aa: CASRVRTAGYTF

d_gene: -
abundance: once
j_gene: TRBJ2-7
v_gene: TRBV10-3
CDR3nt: TGTGCCATCAGTGCGGGGCCTCCTCCTCTCGAGCAGTACTTC
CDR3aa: CAISAGPPPLEQYF

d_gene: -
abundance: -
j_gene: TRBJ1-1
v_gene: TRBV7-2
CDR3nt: TGTGCCAGCAGCTTAAGGTCGAACACTGAAGCTTTCTTT
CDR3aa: CASSLRSNTEAFF

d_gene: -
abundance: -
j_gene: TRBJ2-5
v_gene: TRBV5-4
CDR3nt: TGTGCCAGCAGCTTGGATGTTGAAGGCCCAGGCCTAAAGACCCAGTACTTC
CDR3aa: CASSLDVEGPGLKTQYF

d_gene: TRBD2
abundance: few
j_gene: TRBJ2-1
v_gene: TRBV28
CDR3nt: TGTGCCAGCAGTCAACTAGCGGGTGAGCAGTTCTTC
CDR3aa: CASSQLAGEQFF

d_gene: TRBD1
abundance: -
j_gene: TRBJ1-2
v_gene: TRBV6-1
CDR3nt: TGTGCCAGCAGTCGGACAGGCGCTAACTATGGCTACACCTTC
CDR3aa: CASSRTGANYGYTF

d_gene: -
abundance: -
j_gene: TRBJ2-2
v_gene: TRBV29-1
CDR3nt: TGCAGCGTTGAAGGACTAGCGAACACCGGGGAGCTGTTTTTT
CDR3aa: CSVEGLANTGELFF

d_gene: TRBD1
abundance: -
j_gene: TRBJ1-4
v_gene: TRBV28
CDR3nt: TGTGCCAGCAGTACGCGACAGGGGCGTCTTGCTAATGAAAAACTGTTTTTT
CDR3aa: CASSTRQGRLANEKLFF

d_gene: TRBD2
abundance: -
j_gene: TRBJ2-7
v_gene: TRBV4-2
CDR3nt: TGTGCCAGCAGCCGCCGACTTCTAGCGGGAACACAGGATTCAGGAGAGCAGTACTTC
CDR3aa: CASSRRLLAGTQDSGEQYF

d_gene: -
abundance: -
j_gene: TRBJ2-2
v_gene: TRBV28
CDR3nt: TGTGCCAGCAGCCCGGTGGGCCTACCGAACACCGGGGAGCTGTTTTTT
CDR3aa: CASSPVGLPNTGELFF

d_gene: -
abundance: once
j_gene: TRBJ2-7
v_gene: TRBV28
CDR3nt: TGTGCCAGCAGTTTGGCCCGTTACGAGCAGTACTTC
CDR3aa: CASSLARYEQYF

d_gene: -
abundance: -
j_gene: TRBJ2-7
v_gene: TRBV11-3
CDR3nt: TGTGCCAGCAGCGCCTTCGCCGGGTCCTACGAGCAGTACTTC
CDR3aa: CASSAFAGSYEQYF

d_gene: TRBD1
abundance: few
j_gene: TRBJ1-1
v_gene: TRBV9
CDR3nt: TGTGCCAGCAACATTGGACAGGGGAGCACTGAAGCTTTCTTT
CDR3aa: CASNIGQGSTEAFF

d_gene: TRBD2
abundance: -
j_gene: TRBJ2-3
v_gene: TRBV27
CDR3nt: TGTGCCAGCCAGGGACTAGCGGGACTCGCCTCCACAGATACGCAGTATTTT
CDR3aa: CASQGLAGLASTDTQYF

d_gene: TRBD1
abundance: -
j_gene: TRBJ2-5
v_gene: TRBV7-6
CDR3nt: TGTGCCAGCAGCCGGGAGAGGACAGGGCTCCAGTACTTC
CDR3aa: CASSRERTGLQYF

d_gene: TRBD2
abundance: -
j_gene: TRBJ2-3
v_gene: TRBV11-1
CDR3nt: TGTGCCAGCAGCTTAGGTAGCGGGAGTAGGGCAGATACGCAGTATTTT
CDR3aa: CASSLGSGSRADTQYF

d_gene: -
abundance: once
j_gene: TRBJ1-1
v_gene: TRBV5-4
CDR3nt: TGTGCCAGCAGCCCTCAGGGTCTGAACACTGAAGCTTTCTTT
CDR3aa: CASSPQGLNTEAFF

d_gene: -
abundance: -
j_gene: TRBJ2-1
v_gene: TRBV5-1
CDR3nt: TGCGCCAGCAGCTTGGGGGTTGAGAATGAGCAGTTCTTC
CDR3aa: CASSLGVENEQFF

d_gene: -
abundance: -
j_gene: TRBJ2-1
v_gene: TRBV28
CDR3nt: TGTGCCAGCAGTTTAGCCTTGGAGCAGTTCTTC
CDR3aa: CASSLALEQFF

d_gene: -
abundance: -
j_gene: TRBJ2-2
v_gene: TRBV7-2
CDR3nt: TGTGCCAGCAGCTCCACCCGAGCGAACACCGGGGAGCTGTTTTTT
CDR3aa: CASSSTRANTGELFF

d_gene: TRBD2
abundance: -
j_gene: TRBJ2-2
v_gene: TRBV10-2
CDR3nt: TGCGCCAGCAATGGACTAGCGGGGACCGGGGAGCTGTTTTTT
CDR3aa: CASNGLAGTGELFF

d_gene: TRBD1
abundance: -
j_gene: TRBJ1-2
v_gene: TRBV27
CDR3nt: TGTGCCAGCAGTCCCTACCCGTCCTTCCTTAGACAGGGTGCTAACTATGGCTACACCTTC
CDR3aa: CASSPYPSFLRQGANYGYTF

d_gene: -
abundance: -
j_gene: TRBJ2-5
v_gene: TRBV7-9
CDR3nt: TGTGCCAGCAGCCAGACAGGGAGGATAGAGACCCAGTACTTC
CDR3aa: CASSQTGRIETQYF

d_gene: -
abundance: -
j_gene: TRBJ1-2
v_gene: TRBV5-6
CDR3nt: TGTGCCAGCAGCTTGGAGATGGGCGGCTATGGCTACACCTTC
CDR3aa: CASSLEMGGYGYTF

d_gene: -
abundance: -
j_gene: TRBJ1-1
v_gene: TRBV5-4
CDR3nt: TGTGCCAGCAGCCGAGAGGGGACTACTAACCGCGAAGCTTTCTTT
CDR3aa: CASSREGTTNREAFF

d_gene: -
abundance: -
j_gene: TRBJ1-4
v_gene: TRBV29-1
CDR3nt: TGCAGCGTCGGCCGGGACGGAGGTGAAAAACTGTTTTTT
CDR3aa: CSVGRDGGEKLFF

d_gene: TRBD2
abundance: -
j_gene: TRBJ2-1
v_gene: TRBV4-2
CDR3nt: TGTGCCAGCAGCCAAGCTAGCGGGGGAGACTACAATGAGCAGTTCTTC
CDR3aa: CASSQASGGDYNEQFF

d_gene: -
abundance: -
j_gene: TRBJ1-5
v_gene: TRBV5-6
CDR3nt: TGTGCCAGCAGCATAACAGGGCTTAATCAGCCCCAGCATTTT
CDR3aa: CASSITGLNQPQHF

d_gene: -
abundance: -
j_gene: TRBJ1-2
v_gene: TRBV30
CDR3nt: TGTGCCTGGAGCCAGAATAACTATGGCTACACCTTC
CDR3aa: CAWSQNNYGYTF

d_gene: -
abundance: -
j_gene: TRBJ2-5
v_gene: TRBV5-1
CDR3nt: TGCGCCAGCAGCTTGGGGTCAGGGGCGACAGAGACCCAGTACTTC
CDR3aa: CASSLGSGATETQYF

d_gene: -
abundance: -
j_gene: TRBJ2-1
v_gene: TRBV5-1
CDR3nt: TGCGCCAGCAGATCTGCGGGGAGTCGGGATGAGCAGTTCTTC
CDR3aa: CASRSAGSRDEQFF

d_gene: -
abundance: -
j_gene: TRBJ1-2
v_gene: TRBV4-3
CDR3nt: TGCGCCAGCAGGTTACTGCCGGGACGACAGAACTATGGCTACACCTTC
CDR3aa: CASRLLPGRQNYGYTF

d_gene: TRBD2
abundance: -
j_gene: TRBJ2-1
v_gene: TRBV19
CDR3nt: TGTGCCAGTAGTATGATAGCGGGATTCTCCTACAATGAGCAGTTCTTC
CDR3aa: CASSMIAGFSYNEQFF

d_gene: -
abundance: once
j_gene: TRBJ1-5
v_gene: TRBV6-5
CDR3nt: TGTGCCAGCAGTTACGAGGGAAATCAGCCCCAGCATTTT
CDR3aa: CASSYEGNQPQHF

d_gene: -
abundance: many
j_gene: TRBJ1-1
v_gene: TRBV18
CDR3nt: TGTGCCAGCTCATCACGGGCGAACACTGAAGCTTTCTTT
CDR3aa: CASSSRANTEAFF

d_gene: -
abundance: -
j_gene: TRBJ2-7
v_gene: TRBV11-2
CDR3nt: TGTGCCAGCAGCTTTGTCGTAGGGTTCTCCTACGAGCAGTACTTC
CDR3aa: CASSFVVGFSYEQYF

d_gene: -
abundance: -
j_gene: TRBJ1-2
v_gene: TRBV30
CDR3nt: TGTGCCTTTCGGACAGCTAACTATGGCTACACCTTC
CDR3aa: CAFRTANYGYTF

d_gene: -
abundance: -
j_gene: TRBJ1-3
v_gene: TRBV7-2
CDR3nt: TGTGCCAGCAGCTTAACCGGGGGGGCTGGAAACACCATATATTTT
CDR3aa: CASSLTGGAGNTIYF

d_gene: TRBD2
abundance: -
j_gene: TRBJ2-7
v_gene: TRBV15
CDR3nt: TGTGCCACCAGCAGATCCCTCGCTAGCGGGTCCTACGAGCAGTACTTC
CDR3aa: CATSRSLASGSYEQYF

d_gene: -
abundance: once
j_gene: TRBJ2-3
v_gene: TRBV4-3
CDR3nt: TGCGCCAGCAGCCACTCGGTTCCGGAGGCGGATACGCAGTATTTT
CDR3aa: CASSHSVPEADTQYF

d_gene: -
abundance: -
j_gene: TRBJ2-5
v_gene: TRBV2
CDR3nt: TGTGCCAGCAGTGTGCAGTACCAAGAGACCCAGTACTTC
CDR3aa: CASSVQYQETQYF

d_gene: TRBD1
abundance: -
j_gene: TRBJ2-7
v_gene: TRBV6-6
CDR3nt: TGTGCCAGCAGTCCTCCCGGGACAGGGGGCGCCGAGCAGTACTTC
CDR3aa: CASSPPGTGGAEQYF

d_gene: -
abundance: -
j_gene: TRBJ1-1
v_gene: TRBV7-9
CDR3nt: TGTGCCACCTTATCTGGGGGTGACACTGAAGCTTTCTTT
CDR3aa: CATLSGGDTEAFF

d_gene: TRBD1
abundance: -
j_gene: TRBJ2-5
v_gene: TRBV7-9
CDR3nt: TGTGCCAGCAGCCCTCGCGGACAGGCAGCTCAAGAGACCCAGTACTTC
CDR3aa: CASSPRGQAAQETQYF

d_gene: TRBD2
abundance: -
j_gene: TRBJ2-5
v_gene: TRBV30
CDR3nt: TGTGCCTGGGGATCGACTAGCGTGGAGACCCAGTACTTC
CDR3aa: CAWGSTSVETQYF

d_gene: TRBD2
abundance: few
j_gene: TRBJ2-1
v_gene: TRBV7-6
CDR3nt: TGTGCCAGCAGCTTACAACTAGCGGGAGGGCCGGGTGAGCAGTTCTTC
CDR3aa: CASSLQLAGGPGEQFF

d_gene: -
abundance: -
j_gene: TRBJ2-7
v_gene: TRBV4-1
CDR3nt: TGCGCCAGCAGCCAGAAAGGGGAGATGGGGGAGCAGTACTTC
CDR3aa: CASSQKGEMGEQYF

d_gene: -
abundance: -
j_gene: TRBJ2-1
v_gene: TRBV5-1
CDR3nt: TGCGCCAGCAGCTTGGCGACCACGACCGATTACAATGAGCAGTTCTTC
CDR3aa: CASSLATTTDYNEQFF

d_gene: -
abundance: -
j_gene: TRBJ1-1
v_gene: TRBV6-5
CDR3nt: TGTGCCAGCAGTTACGGGTTTCAGTCGAACACTGAAGCTTTCTTT
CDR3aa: CASSYGFQSNTEAFF

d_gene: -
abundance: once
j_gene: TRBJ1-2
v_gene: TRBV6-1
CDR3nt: TGTGCCAGCGGTCGCCGGGAAGGGAGATATGGCTACACCTTC
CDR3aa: CASGRREGRYGYTF